This T cell receptor (beta chain) is drawn from a study of CD8+CD57+ T cells in acquired aplastic anemia. For the study at large: Sorting CD4+ and CD8+ cells gave DNA averaging about 3.3 ug.

Patients picked for sequencing had shown CD8+CD57+ cell expansion detected by flow cytometry. Patients uniformly had severe acquired aplastic anemia. Study-wide points: Common to patients and controls were 25 to 30 CD8+ CDR3 sequences. CD8+ Simpson's diversity in patients was not significantly different from that in controls.

Per germline, CDR1 LNHDA and CDR2 SQIVND (reference sequence). CDR3 length: 15 residues. V lost 1 base to trimming and J lost 5 bases; unmatched junction nucleotides: 6. The template used for profiling TCR beta VDJ and CDR3 was genomic DNA. TCRdb re-analysed the reads in MiXCR, keeping a single row per CDR3 protein. The table includes about 190,000 distinct CDR3 sequences, more than 45% detected once. This clonotype is a singleton in its sample. The antigen is not known. The chain couples TRBV19 to TRBJ1-2; 8 bases fit TRBD1. The receptor comes from a human donor with aplastic anemia. The sequencing sample was made of sorted CD4+, CD8+, or CD8+CD57+ T cells (not recorded which) from PBMCs. The CDR3 reads CASSIAGTGGYGYTF. The CDR3 DNA is TGTGCCAGTAGTATAGCTGGGACAGGAGGATATGGCTACACCTTC.